This TCR beta chain was recovered during a study of T-cell reconstitution after alpha-beta-depleted transplantation in children. The germline gives CDR1 DFQATT, CDR2 SNEGSKA (reference sequence). This CDR3 has 15 amino acids. Trimming removed 6 bases at V and 2 bases at J, with 14 bases between. This clonotype appeared a few times. Preparing the TCRbeta library involved the use of unique molecular identifiers. TCRdb independently ran MiXCR on the PCR reads; one entry per CDR3 protein. The sample contains 500,000 to 600,000 distinct CDR3 sequences, approximately 20% of which appear only once. The sequence was collected from a human donor who donated a stem cell graft to a child with acute lymphoblastic leukemia. Specimen: PBMCs from the stem cell graft donor, collected from the stem cell graft. V usage is TRBV20-1 and J usage is TRBJ1-6, with D tentatively TRBD1 (6 bases). Here the CDR3 reads CSARRGLAYNSPLHF. CDR3 bases: TGCAGTGCCCGCAGGGGCCTGGCCTATAATTCACCCCTCCACTTT.